This passage covers 5 T cell receptor beta chains from one sample sequenced in a study of blood T cell repertoires in COVID-19. The assay was immunoSEQ multiplex PCR, and TCRdb's table has in-frame clones only and misses some. The repertoire consists of about 480,000 clones, with approximately 88% occurring once and the leading ten covering about 1.7%. Source material: PBMCs or T cells enriched from blood (not recorded which). All receptors come from a woman in her thirties or forties who had recovered from COVID-19.

The chain recombines TRBV24-1 with TRBJ2-1; 9 nucleotides line up with TRBD2. The V gene's germline CDR1 is KGHDR and CDR2 SFDVKD. CDR3 length equals 15 residues. The V gene end was trimmed by 3 bases and the J gene end by 12 bases; junction bases not matched to a gene: 11. CDR3 in amino acids: CATSDPSGVGVGQFF. The CDR3 bases are TGTGCCACCAGTGATCCTAGCGGGGTAGGTGTTGGGCAGTTCTTC.

As DNA, the CDR3 is TGTGCCAGCAGGTTACCCGGGACTAGCTCCTACAATGAGCAGTTCTTC. The encoded protein is CASRLPGTSSYNEQFF. The chain is built from TRBV5-4 and TRBJ2-1, with TRBD2 identical over 8 bases. CDR1 is SGHNT, CDR2 YYREEE, per germline (reference sequence). This CDR3 comprises 16 residues. V was pared by 5 bases and J by 0 bases, with 7 bases of the junction left unmatched.

This chain joins TRBV5-1 and TRBJ1-4, with D uncertain. V dropped 5 bases and J dropped 3 bases, with 5 bases sitting between them. There are 12 residues in the CDR3. Germline CDR1 reads SGHRS; CDR2 reads YFSETQ. CDR3 DNA sequence: TGCGCCAGCAGACAGTCTAATGAAAAACTGTTTTTT. It encodes CASRQSNEKLFF.

This clone turned up a few times. The chain employs TRBV6-1 and TRBJ1-2; possible D gene TRBD1, 5 bases. Germline V gene lookup returns CDR1 MNHNS and CDR2 SASEGT. Deletions cut 1 base from V and 8 bases from J, with 20 bases between. This CDR3 spans 16 amino acids. CDR3 coding DNA: TGTGCCAGCAGTGAAGATATTAGACCTGAAAAGGGGGGCTACACCTTC. Protein product: CASSEDIRPEKGGYTF.

This sequence joins TRBV12-3 or TRBV12-4 and TRBJ2-5; 7 nucleotides match TRBD1. The J segment lost 4 bases and the V segment lost 5 bases, leaving 4 bases of the junction unmatched. The CDR3 runs to 13 residues. In DNA form, the CDR3 reads TGTGCCAGCAGTCCACAGGGGCGAGAGACCCAGTACTTC. Its protein is CASSPQGRETQYF.